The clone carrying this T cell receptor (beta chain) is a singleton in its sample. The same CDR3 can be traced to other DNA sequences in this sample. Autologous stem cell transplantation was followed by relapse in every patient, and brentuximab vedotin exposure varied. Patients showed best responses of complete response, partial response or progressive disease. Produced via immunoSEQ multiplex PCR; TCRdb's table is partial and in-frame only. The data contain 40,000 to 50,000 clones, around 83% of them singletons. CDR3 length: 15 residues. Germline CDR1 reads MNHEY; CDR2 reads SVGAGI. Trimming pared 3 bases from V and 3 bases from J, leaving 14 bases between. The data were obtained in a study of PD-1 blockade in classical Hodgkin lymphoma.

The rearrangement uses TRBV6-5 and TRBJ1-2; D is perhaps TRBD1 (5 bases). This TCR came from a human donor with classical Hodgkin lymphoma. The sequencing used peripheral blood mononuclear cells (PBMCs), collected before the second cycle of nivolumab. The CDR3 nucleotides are TGTGCCAGCAGTTATGGGCCGGGAGGGGACTATGGCTACACCTTC. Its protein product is CASSYGPGGDYGYTF.